This T cell receptor beta chain was sequenced during a study of shared clonotypes between healthy human individuals. Study-level background: Per donor, three plates held CD4 naive cells, three held CD4 memory, two held CD8 naive and one held CD8 memory. General study points: Researchers found naive subsets generally carried larger estimated richness than memory subsets. Only blood was sampled, and tissue TCR repertoires likely differ from blood ones.

Using immunoSEQ multiplex PCR, the repertoire was profiled, and TCRdb retains in-frame clones only, with some absent. In the table there are fewer than 3 million clones, about nine tenths of which are singletons. Naive CD45RA+ and memory CD45RA-negative subsets were split from CD4+ cells. J was trimmed by 1 base and V by 3 bases; bases with no gene match: 2. CDR1 and CDR2 (germline): MGHRA, YSYEKL. The CDR3 runs 15 residues. To note about this clone: The antigen is not known.

The V call is TRBV4-1, the J call TRBJ2-7; 11 bases fit TRBD2. The sequence came from a man younger than 35 in good health. Some clones in this sample may be carry-over from other donors' samples. The sample was naive CD4+ T cells from PBMCs. This sample's subset: CD45RA+ positively selected. CDR3 loop: CASSQASGRSYEQYF. In DNA, the CDR3 is TGCGCCAGCAGCCAGGCTAGCGGGAGGTCCTACGAGCAGTACTTC.